One and the same sample provided the 10 T cell receptor beta chains below, sequenced in a study of T cell responses to AZD1222 COVID-19 vaccine. TCRdb's table, derived via immunoSEQ multiplex PCR, lists solely in-frame clones and lacks some. The sample lists 18,000 or so clones; roughly 86% were seen once. Sequencing used peripheral blood, obtained 28 days after the second AZD1222 dose. The receptors originated from an adult who received the AZD1222 COVID-19 vaccine.

This rearrangement joins TRBV16 to TRBJ2-4; the D gene is possibly TRBD1 (6 bases). This CDR3 region has 15 residues. Germline assignment: CDR1 KGHSY and CDR2 FQNENV. The germline V and J ends were trimmed by 4 bases and 5 bases, with 15 bases remaining between them. As DNA, the CDR3 is TGTGCCAGCAGCCCCCAGGGGTGGTTCGAAAACATTCAGTACTTC. It specifies CASSPQGWFENIQYF.

The gene calls are TRBV2 and TRBJ1-2, with no clear D. This CDR3 has 14 residues. V lost 5 bases and J 4 bases, leaving 14 bases between the germline ends. Germline V CDR1 and CDR2: SNHLY, FYNNEI. This chain's CDR3 is CASSTLSAAYGYTF. In DNA form, the CDR3 reads TGTGCCAGCAGTACTCTTAGCGCCGCCTATGGCTACACCTTC.

The V and J genes are TRBV29-1 and TRBJ1-2; a weak D match, TRBD1 (6 bases). The CDR3 length is 13 residues. Trimming cost V 0 bases and J 4 bases, with 9 bases left between them. Germline values: CDR1 SQVTM, CDR2 ANQGSEA. The CDR3 spells CSVEDPRGYGYTF. The CDR3 DNA follows: TGCAGCGTTGAAGATCCCAGGGGCTATGGCTACACCTTC.

This chain uses TRBV5-1 with TRBJ1-1; D not resolved. The CDR3 is 15 amino acids. Per the germline V gene, CDR1 is SGHRS and CDR2 is YFSETQ. The germline V and J ends were trimmed by 0 bases and 1 base, with 10 bases remaining between them. The CDR3 nucleotides are TGCGCCAGCAGCTTGGGTTACGGCCCGAACACTGAAGCTTTCTTT. It specifies CASSLGYGPNTEAFF.

This clone was counted only a few times. Here the CDR3 reads CASSPLPSGNNEQFF. The CDR3 region has the DNA TGTGCCAGCTCACCACTGCCTAGCGGGAACAATGAGCAGTTCTTC. This chain uses TRBV18 with TRBJ2-1; the match to TRBD2 covers 9 bases. V shed 1 base and J 5 bases; nucleotides not matched to a gene: 3. The CDR3 totals 15 residues. Germline V gene lookup returns CDR1 KGHSH and CDR2 LQKENI.

The chain has TRBV6-5 and TRBJ2-1, with D perhaps matching TRBD1 or TRBD2 (5 bases each). The germline V gene has CDR1 MNHEY and CDR2 SVGAGI. This CDR3 has 14 residues. Between the trimmed V and J ends, which lost 6 bases and 5 bases, there was a span of 14 bases. Here the CDR3 reads CASRPAGADNEQFF. The DNA for the CDR3 is TGTGCCAGCAGACCGGCCGGGGCCGACAATGAGCAGTTCTTC.

The rearrangement links TRBV19 to TRBJ2-2; 7 nucleotides align to TRBD1. In germline, CDR1 is LNHDA, CDR2 SQIVND (reference sequence). V was pared by 8 bases and J by 0 bases, with 9 bases of the junction left unmatched. The CDR3 runs 16 residues. CDR3 protein: CASHLGRGSNTGELFF. As DNA, the CDR3 is TGTGCCAGTCACCTTGGCAGGGGGTCGAACACCGGGGAGCTGTTTTTT.

The J gene is TRBJ2-3, the V gene TRBV4-2; TRBD1 aligns across 9 bases. The germline V gene has CDR1 LGHNA and CDR2 YNFKEQ. The CDR3 spans 15 residues. Trimming removed 4 bases from V and 2 bases from J; junction bases left unmatched: 4. This CDR3 reads CASSPTGGNTDTQYF. CDR3 bases: TGTGCCAGCAGCCCGACAGGGGGTAACACAGATACGCAGTATTTT.

V usage is TRBV6-6 and J usage is TRBJ1-2, with 7 bases lining up with TRBD1. CDR1 and CDR2 (germline): MNHNY, SVGAGI (reference sequence). This CDR3 is built from 14 residues. V lost 7 bases to trimming and J lost 6 bases; unmatched junction nucleotides: 11. The CDR3 loop reads CASNLDRESNGYTF. Written as DNA, the CDR3 is TGTGCCAGCAACCTTGACAGGGAAAGCAATGGCTACACCTTC.

This clone was counted once. Compared with germline, one end of the junction differs, possibly owing to a read error. The chain combines TRBV7-9 with TRBJ2-2, with 9 bases fitting TRBD2. Looked up from germline, CDR1 is SEHNR and CDR2 is FQNEAQ (reference sequence). The CDR3 length is 16 residues. CDR3 loop: CASTTEGLASTEELFF. CDR3 coding DNA: TGTGCCAGCACTACTGAGGGACTAGCTTCTACCGAGGAGCTGTTTTTT.